This passage covers 5 T cell receptor beta chains from one sample sequenced in a study of naive and memory T cell subsets (dated by TCRdb to 2016 to 2017). The library relied on UMI-ligation and nested PCR. TCRdb shows the sequencer as Illumina MiSeq. An equimolar mix of two oligonucleotides covering both TRBC1 and TRBC2 was used as the beta constant-region primer. TCRdb took the public reads, trimmed them with fastp at Q25, ran MiXCR for clone calling and kept in-frame beta chains. Merged by CDR3 protein, the rows form single entries marked with the most common genes and DNA. The sample contains 130,000 to 150,000 distinct CDR3 sequences, over 15% of them found a single time. The top ten clones comprise roughly 0.14% of the sample. Sequenced sample: naive CD4+ T cells from blood. The cell subset or site label, as the study defines it: naive T cells, CD45RA high CD27+. The receptor set was obtained from a human donor in good health.

The rearrangement joins TRBV29-1 to TRBJ2-1; 9 bases fit TRBD1. The CDR3 is made up of 14 amino acids. Germline loops: CDR1 SQVTM, CDR2 ANQGSEA. V dropped 6 bases and J dropped 4; count of bases not matched to a gene: 7. The CDR3 loop is CSVDTGGKYNEQFF. CDR3 DNA: TGCAGCGTCGATACAGGGGGCAAGTACAATGAGCAGTTCTTC.

In its sample, this clonotype was seen a few times. The chain employs TRBV29-1 and TRBJ2-1; 13 positions agree with TRBD2. This CDR3 is built from 14 residues. Germline V gene data show CDR1 as SQVTM and CDR2 as ANQGSEA. After removal of 8 bases from V and 6 bases from J, the junction contained 7 bases not matched to a gene. CDR3 in amino acids: CSTGLAGAGNEQFF. CDR3 sequence (DNA): TGCAGCACCGGACTAGCGGGAGCCGGCAATGAGCAGTTCTTC.

This clonotype was detected only a few times. The J gene is TRBJ2-3, the V gene TRBV10-3; 7 nucleotides match TRBD2. The junction had 5 bases not matched to a gene; V was cut back by 9 bases and J by 2 bases. The germline V gene encodes CDR1 ENHRY and CDR2 SYGVKD. The CDR3 is 13 residues long. The CDR3 sequence: CAITSDDTDTQYF. The CDR3 region has the DNA TGTGCCATTACTAGCGACGACACAGATACGCAGTATTTT.

This clonotype has a handful of counts. This chain links TRBV28 with TRBJ2-7, with TRBD2 matching 9 bases. Germline V gives CDR1 MDHEN, CDR2 SYDVKM. Losses at the gene ends were 6 bases for V and 7 bases for J; bases not matched to a gene: 4. The CDR3 length is 12 residues. The CDR3 reads CASRPSGMEQYF. The CDR3 region has the DNA TGTGCCAGCAGACCTAGCGGGATGGAGCAGTACTTC.

This sequence joins TRBV24-1 and TRBJ2-2, with TRBD2 identical over 8 bases. Germline V gene lookup returns CDR1 KGHDR and CDR2 SFDVKD. There are 14 residues in the CDR3. V lost 4 bases and J lost 7; bases outside the gene matches: 4. CDR3 sequence: CATSESGRRGELFF. CDR3 coding DNA: TGTGCCACCAGTGAGAGCGGGAGACGCGGGGAGCTGTTTTTT.